These 20 T cell receptor beta chains came from one sample sequenced in a study of blood T cell repertoires in COVID-19. Profiling relied on immunoSEQ multiplex PCR, and the TCRdb table lists in-frame clones only, not all of them. The sample yields a few hundred thousand clones, around 90% seen once. Sequenced input: PBMCs or T cells enriched from blood (not recorded which). All receptors derive from a woman aged 18-29 years who had recovered from COVID-19.

The gene calls are TRBV21-1 and TRBJ2-2; the tabulated D call, TRBD1, remains unverified against the DNA. TRBV21-1 is reported as a pseudogene. This CDR3 comprises 19 residues. CDR3 region: CASSKARVGGRGYTGELFF. CDR3 bases: TGTGCCAGCAGCAAAGCGCGAGTAGGGGGCCGAGGGTACACCGGGGAGCTGTTTTTT.

The gene calls are TRBV5-5 and TRBJ2-7; D unclear. The CDR3 consists of 14 residues. Deletions cut 2 bases from V and 3 bases from J, with 12 bases between. Germline V gene data show CDR1 as SGHKS and CDR2 as YYEKEE (reference sequence). This CDR3 reads CASSLTQTDYEQYF. CDR3 bases: TGTGCCAGCAGCTTAACACAGACCGACTACGAGCAGTACTTC.

The CDR3 here is CASAPGQSYEQYF. The CDR3 nucleotides read TGTGCCAGCGCTCCGGGACAGAGCTACGAGCAGTACTTC. The chain links TRBV12-3 or TRBV12-4 to TRBJ2-7; TRBD1 aligns across 7 bases. Losses at the gene ends were 8 bases for V and 3 bases for J; bases not matched to a gene: 7. The CDR3 covers 13 residues.

Comments on this clone: The same CDR3 is also encoded by other DNA sequences in this sample. The J gene is TRBJ1-5, the V gene TRBV19; TRBD1 aligns across 8 bases. The CDR3 is 15 amino acids. From germline, CDR1 is LNHDA and CDR2 SQIVND (reference sequence). The V and J ends lost 1 base and 1 base, in that order; junction bases with no gene match: 0. The chain's CDR3 is CASSIGQGSNQPQHF. CDR3 DNA: TGTGCCAGTAGTATAGGACAGGGGAGCAATCAGCCCCAGCATTTT. Based on the CDR3 plus reference TRBV19 and TRBJ1-5, the full variable domain is DGGITQSPKYLFRKEGQNVTLSCEQNLNHDAMYWYRQDPGQGLRLIYYSQIVNDFQKGDIAEGYSVSREKKESFPLTVTSAQKNPTAFYLCASSIGQGSNQPQHFGDGTRLSIL.

In the case of this clone: Additional DNA sequences in this sample encode the identical CDR3. The chain couples TRBV5-1 to TRBJ1-5; D is undetermined. The V and J ends lost 0 bases and 4 bases respectively, with 5 bases between them. The germline V gene encodes CDR1 SGHRS and CDR2 YFSETQ. The CDR3 is made up of 13 amino acids. This CDR3 is CASSLDTNQPQHF. CDR3 in DNA: TGCGCCAGCAGCTTGGACACAAATCAGCCCCAGCATTTT.

The chain is built from TRBV6-2 or TRBV6-3 and TRBJ1-1; TRBD1 matches 8 bases. After removal of 2 bases from V and 0 bases from J, the junction contained 8 bases not matched to a gene. The CDR3 consists of 17 residues. CDR1 and CDR2 from the germline V gene are MNHEY and SVGEGT. Here the CDR3 reads CASSYPDRGRVNTEAFF. For the CDR3, the DNA is TGTGCCAGCAGTTACCCAGACAGGGGCAGGGTGAACACTGAAGCTTTCTTT.

This chain connects TRBV27 to TRBJ2-1; 7 nucleotides agree with TRBD2. V lost 8 bases to trimming and J lost 8 bases; unmatched junction nucleotides: 6. The CDR3 covers 12 residues. Germline V gene data show CDR1 as MNHEY and CDR2 as SMNVEV (reference sequence). The CDR3 is CASAGGFDEQFF. The CDR3 DNA reads as TGTGCCAGCGCCGGGGGGTTCGATGAGCAGTTCTTC.

This rearrangement joins TRBV5-1 to TRBJ2-3, with TRBD2 matching over 14 bases. The ends lost 4 bases at V and 2 bases at J; junction bases unmatched: 3. The CDR3 spans 16 residues. Germline loops: CDR1 SGHRS, CDR2 YFSETQ. Here the CDR3 reads CASSEGLAGATDTQYF. The CDR3, as DNA: TGCGCCAGCAGCGAGGGACTAGCGGGGGCCACAGATACGCAGTATTTT.

The V and J genes are TRBV5-1 and TRBJ2-6; the match to TRBD2 covers 8 bases. CDR3 length equals 16 residues. Germline V lookup: CDR1 SGHRS, CDR2 YFSETQ. With 4 bases clipped from V and 4 bases from J, the junction kept 7 bases outside the gene matches. The CDR3 nucleotides are TGCGCCAGCAGCCCCCGGGGGGGGACCGGGGCCAACGTCCTGACTTTC. This sequence encodes CASSPRGGTGANVLTF.

Here the CDR3 DNA reads TGTGCCAGCAGTTCCCAACAGGGGGCGTTGGAGACCCAGTACTTC. Translated, it gives CASSSQQGALETQYF. The rearrangement uses TRBV27 and TRBJ2-5; TRBD1 aligns across 9 bases. This CDR3 spans 15 amino acids. The V and J ends lost 4 bases and 5 bases, in that order; junction bases with no gene match: 8. The germline V gene encodes CDR1 MNHEY and CDR2 SMNVEV (reference sequence).

This clone appeared a single time. CDR3 coding DNA: TGTGCCAGCAGTCGGACAGGCCTTTACGAAAAACTGTTTTTT. As protein: CASSRTGLYEKLFF. This chain joins TRBV6-5 and TRBJ1-4; 7 bases are a match to TRBD1. This CDR3 has 14 residues. J was trimmed by 8 bases and V by 5 bases; bases with no gene match: 8. Germline loops: CDR1 MNHEY, CDR2 SVGAGI.

This rearrangement joins TRBV7-8 to TRBJ2-1; 13 bases fit TRBD2. The germline V gene encodes CDR1 SGHVS and CDR2 FQNEAQ. V shed 6 bases and J 2 bases; nucleotides not matched to a gene: 10. This CDR3 spans 18 amino acids. In DNA form, the CDR3 reads TGTGCCAGCAGGAAGACTAGCGGGGGGCCCCCTACCTACAATGAGCAGTTCTTC. Translation gives CASRKTSGGPPTYNEQFF.

The chain has TRBV19 and TRBJ1-5; D is ambiguous. The V gene lost 6 bases and the J gene lost 2 bases, with 17 bases spanning the gap. Germline lookup yields CDR1 LNHDA and CDR2 SQIVND (reference sequence). The CDR3 sequence is 16 residues long. The CDR3 sequence is CASSSVGVGGNQPQHF. The CDR3 DNA reads as TGTGCCAGTAGCTCGGTGGGCGTCGGGGGCAATCAGCCCCAGCATTTT.

The sample holds one count of this clone. The same CDR3 also results from other DNA sequences found in this sample. This chain joins TRBV7-2 and TRBJ2-5, with 12 bases aligning to TRBD2. V was pared by 2 bases and J by 2 bases, with 0 bases of the junction left unmatched. This CDR3 region has 15 residues. Per germline, CDR1 SGHTA and CDR2 FQGNSA. In nucleotides, the CDR3 is TGTGCCAGCAGCTTACTAGCGGGGGGGCAAGAGACCCAGTACTTC. Translated: CASSLLAGGQETQYF.

DNA for the CDR3: TGTGCCAGCAGTAGGCGTGACAGTACGAACACTGAAGCTTTCTTT. It yields the protein CASSRRDSTNTEAFF. V usage is TRBV6-5 and J usage is TRBJ1-1; tentatively, D is TRBD1 (5 bases). V gave up 5 bases and J gave up 1 base, with 14 bases separating them. This CDR3 contains 15 residues. Germline assignment: CDR1 MNHEY and CDR2 SVGAGI.

The chain links TRBV5-1 to TRBJ2-3; maybe TRBD1 (6 bases). This CDR3 spans 15 amino acids. V was shortened by 0 bases and J by 3 bases, with 11 bases between the two germline ends. In germline, CDR1 is SGHRS, CDR2 YFSETQ. CDR3 loop: CASSLEVQGTDTQYF. The CDR3 DNA is TGCGCCAGCAGCTTGGAGGTTCAGGGGACAGATACGCAGTATTTT.

This clone was detected only once. The chain couples TRBV12-3 or TRBV12-4 to TRBJ1-2, with TRBD1 identical over 7 bases. V was clipped by 5 bases and J by 8 bases; unmatched bases: 8. This CDR3 comprises 13 residues. This chain's CDR3 is CASSPLTGSGYTF. The CDR3 DNA sequence: TGTGCCAGCAGTCCATTGACAGGGAGCGGCTACACCTTC.

V and J are TRBV14 and TRBJ1-1; D is uncertain. V shed 2 bases and J shed 8 bases, with 9 bases lying between them. Germline V CDR1 and CDR2: SGHDN, FVKESK. This CDR3 is built from 12 residues. CDR3 bases: TGTGCCAGCAGCCAATACTTCTCCGAAGCTTTCTTT. It specifies CASSQYFSEAFF.

The rearrangement links TRBV29-1 to TRBJ2-3; D is unresolved. V was pared by 3 bases and J by 2 bases, with 12 bases between. Germline V CDR1 and CDR2: SQVTM, ANQGSEA. The CDR3 length is 14 residues. CDR3 protein: CSVDPTYYTDTQYF. The CDR3 DNA is TGCAGCGTTGACCCGACTTATTACACAGATACGCAGTATTTT.

This clone was observed a handful of times. This sequence joins TRBV2 and TRBJ2-1; D may be TRBD1 (5 bases). Trimming cost V 4 bases and J 7 bases, with 8 bases left between them. Germline CDR1 and CDR2: SNHLY and FYNNEI. This CDR3 comprises 12 residues. CDR3 residues: CASSGSGNEQFF. The CDR3 nucleotides are TGTGCCAGCAGTGGTTCAGGGAATGAGCAGTTCTTC.